The clone carrying this T cell receptor (beta chain) was recorded many times. No antigen is known for it. The record originates from a study of CD8 T cells in ankylosing spondylitis. Whole-study results and caveats: Blood from ankylosing spondylitis patients appeared to carry a characteristic roughly 8-variant TCR beta motif. CD8+ cells made up the disease-linked clones, which were relatively rare in peripheral blood. Reportedly, disease-linked clones are significantly enriched in ankylosing spondylitis patients' matched synovial fluid.

Making use of molecular barcodes, quantitative 5'-RACE generated TCR beta libraries. MiXCR, run by TCRdb on the 5' RACE reads, gives a single entry per CDR3 protein. The table has around 150,000 distinct CDR3 sequences, over 10% seen once. The ends were cut back, 4 bases at V and 6 bases at J, with 16 bases in the middle. The CDR3 has 14 residues. In germline, CDR1 is SGHNT, CDR2 YYREEE (reference sequence). Input material: blood, either unsorted or a sorted T cell fraction (not recorded which). The rearrangement uses TRBV5-4 and TRBJ1-1; D gene ambiguous. The TCR sequence derives from a female donor with ankylosing spondylitis or in good health (not recorded which). The CDR3 DNA reads as TGTGCCAGCAGCAAAGGGCCCGAGCCCTCTGAAGCTTTCTTT. Its protein product is CASSKGPEPSEAFF.